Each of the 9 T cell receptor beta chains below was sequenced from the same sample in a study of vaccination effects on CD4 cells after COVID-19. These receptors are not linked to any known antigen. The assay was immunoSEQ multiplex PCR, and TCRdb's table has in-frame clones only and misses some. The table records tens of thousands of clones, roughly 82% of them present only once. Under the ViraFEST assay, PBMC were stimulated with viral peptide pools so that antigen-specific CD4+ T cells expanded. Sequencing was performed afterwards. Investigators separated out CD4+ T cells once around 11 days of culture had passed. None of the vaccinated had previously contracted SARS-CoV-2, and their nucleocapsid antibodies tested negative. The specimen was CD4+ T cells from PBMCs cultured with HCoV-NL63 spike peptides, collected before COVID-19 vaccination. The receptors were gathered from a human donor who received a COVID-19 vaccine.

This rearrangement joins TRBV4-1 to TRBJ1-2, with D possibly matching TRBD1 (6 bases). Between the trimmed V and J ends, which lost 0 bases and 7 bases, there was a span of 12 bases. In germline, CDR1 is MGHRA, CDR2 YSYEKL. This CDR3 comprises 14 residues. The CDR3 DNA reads TGCGCCAGCAGCCAAGATCGCAGGGGAGGTGGCTACACCTTC. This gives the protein CASSQDRRGGGYTF.

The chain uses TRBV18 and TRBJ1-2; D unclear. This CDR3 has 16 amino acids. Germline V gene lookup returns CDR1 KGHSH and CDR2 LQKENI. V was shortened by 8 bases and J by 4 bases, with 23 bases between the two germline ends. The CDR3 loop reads CASRSAPVSFGYGYTF. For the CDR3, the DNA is TGTGCCAGCCGATCGGCACCGGTTTCGTTTGGCTATGGCTACACCTTC.

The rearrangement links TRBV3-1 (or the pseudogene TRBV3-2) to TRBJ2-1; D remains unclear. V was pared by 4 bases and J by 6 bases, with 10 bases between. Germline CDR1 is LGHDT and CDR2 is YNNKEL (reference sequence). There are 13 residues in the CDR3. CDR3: CASSRLDPNEQFF. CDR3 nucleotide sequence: TGTGCCAGCAGCCGCCTCGATCCCAATGAGCAGTTCTTC.

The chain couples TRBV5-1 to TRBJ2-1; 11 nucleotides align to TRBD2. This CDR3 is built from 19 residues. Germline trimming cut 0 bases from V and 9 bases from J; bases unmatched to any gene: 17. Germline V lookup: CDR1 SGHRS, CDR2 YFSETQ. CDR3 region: CASSLVRLAGGQNGIEQFF. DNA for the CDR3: TGCGCCAGCAGCTTGGTGCGCCTAGCGGGGGGACAAAACGGCATTGAGCAGTTCTTC.

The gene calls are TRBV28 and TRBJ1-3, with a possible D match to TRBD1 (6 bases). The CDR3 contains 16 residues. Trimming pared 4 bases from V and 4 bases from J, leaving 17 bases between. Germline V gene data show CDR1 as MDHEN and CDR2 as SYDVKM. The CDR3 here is CASSSAGGGQGNTIYF. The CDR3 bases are TGTGCCAGCAGTTCCGCCGGAGGGGGGCAAGGAAACACCATATATTTT.

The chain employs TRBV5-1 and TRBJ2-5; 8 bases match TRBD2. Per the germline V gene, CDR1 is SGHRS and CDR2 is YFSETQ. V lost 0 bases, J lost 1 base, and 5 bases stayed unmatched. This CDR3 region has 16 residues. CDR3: CASSLAVAGPQETQYF. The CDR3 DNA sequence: TGCGCCAGCAGCTTGGCGGTAGCGGGGCCCCAAGAGACCCAGTACTTC.

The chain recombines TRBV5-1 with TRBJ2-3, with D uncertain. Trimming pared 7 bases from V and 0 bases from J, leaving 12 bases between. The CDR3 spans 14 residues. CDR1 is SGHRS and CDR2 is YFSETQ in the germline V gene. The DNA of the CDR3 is TGCGCCAGCGTCCGGTCCGTCAGCACAGATACGCAGTATTTT. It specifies CASVRSVSTDTQYF.

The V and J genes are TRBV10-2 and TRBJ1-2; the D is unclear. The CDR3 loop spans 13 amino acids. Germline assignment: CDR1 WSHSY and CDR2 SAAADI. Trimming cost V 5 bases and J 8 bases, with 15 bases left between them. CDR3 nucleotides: TGCGCCAGCAGTCCAGATGCCACGAGAGGCTACACCTTC. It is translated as CASSPDATRGYTF.

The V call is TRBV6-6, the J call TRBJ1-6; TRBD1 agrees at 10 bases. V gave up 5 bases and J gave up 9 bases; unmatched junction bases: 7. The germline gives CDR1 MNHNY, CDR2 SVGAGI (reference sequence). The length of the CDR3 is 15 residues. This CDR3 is CASSPTGGRGSPLHF. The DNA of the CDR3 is TGTGCCAGCAGTCCGACAGGGGGCAGGGGTTCACCCCTCCACTTT.